The 24 T cell receptor beta chains reported below all come from one sample, sequenced in a study of blood T cell repertoires in COVID-19. Repertoires were generated with immunoSEQ multiplex PCR, while TCRdb's copy carries only in-frame clones and drops some. The sample lists about 42,000 clones; roughly three quarters were seen once. The specimen sequenced was peripheral blood. The source is a man between 70 and 80 years old with active or convalescent COVID-19.

The chain combines TRBV10-3 with TRBJ2-7; 7 bases align to TRBD1. V shed 7 bases, J shed 0 bases, and the junction held 15 bases outside the gene matches. Germline values: CDR1 ENHRY, CDR2 SYGVKD. The length of the CDR3 is 17 residues. DNA for the CDR3: TGTGCCATCAAGGGGGCTGGGGGAGAAATGAGCTCCTACGAGCAGTACTTC. Protein sequence: CAIKGAGGEMSSYEQYF.

This chain connects TRBV5-1 to TRBJ2-7, with D possibly matching TRBD1 (6 bases). The germline V and J ends were trimmed by 3 bases and 7 bases, with 17 bases remaining between them. The CDR3 spans 14 residues. Per germline, CDR1 SGHRS and CDR2 YFSETQ. CDR3 in DNA: TGCGCCAGCAGCTACTCAGGGGAAGGGGGTGAGCAGTACTTC. Translation: CASSYSGEGGEQYF. The complete variable domain, with remaining parts taken from reference TRBV5-1 and TRBJ2-7, reads KAGVTQTPRYLIKTRGQQVTLSCSPISGHRSVSWYQQTPGQGLQFLFEYFSETQRNKGNFPGRFSGRQFSNSRSEMNVSTLELGDSALYLCASSYSGEGGEQYFGPGTRLTVT.

V gene TRBV6-5 combines with J gene TRBJ1-5; no clear D gene. The germline V and J ends were trimmed by 0 bases and 5 bases, with 8 bases remaining between them. The germline CDR1 and CDR2 sequences are MNHEY and SVGAGI. The CDR3 covers 14 residues. The DNA for the CDR3 is TGTGCCAGCAGTTACTCAAGTCAGGATCAGCCCCAGCATTTT. Translating it yields CASSYSSQDQPQHF.

A few counts support this clone. This chain links TRBV28 with TRBJ1-2, with D perhaps TRBD1 (6 bases). With 11 bases removed from V and 4 bases from J, the gap between germline ends came to 17 bases. This CDR3 region has 13 residues. Germline CDR1 is MDHEN and CDR2 is SYDVKM. The CDR3 nucleotides read TGTGCCGTACGGACAGCCTCTACCTATGGCTACACCTTC. Residues: CAVRTASTYGYTF.

In this sample, this clone turned up a few times. The genes are TRBV27 and TRBJ2-1; the match to TRBD2 covers 9 bases. The CDR3 covers 15 residues. The V gene's germline CDR1 is MNHEY and CDR2 SMNVEV (reference sequence). With V trimmed by 4 bases and J by 5 bases, 6 bases remained unmatched. The CDR3 region has the DNA TGTGCCAGCAGTTACCTCGCGGGGGGGCACAATGAGCAGTTCTTC. Protein: CASSYLAGGHNEQFF.

This clone was counted only a few times. The V call is TRBV30, the J call TRBJ1-4; 7 bases are a match to TRBD1. The CDR3 extends over 14 amino acids. Germline V gene data show CDR1 as GTSNPN and CDR2 as SVGIG (reference sequence). V lost 5 bases to trimming and J lost 11 bases; unmatched junction nucleotides: 14. For the CDR3, the DNA is TGTGCCTGGGGGGAGACAGGGCTTCGGTCCAAACTGTTTTTT. Residues: CAWGETGLRSKLFF.

The chain couples TRBV29-1 to TRBJ1-4; tentatively, D is TRBD1 (6 bases). From germline, CDR1 is SQVTM and CDR2 ANQGSEA. This CDR3 comprises 13 residues. V lost 6 bases and J lost 5, with 13 bases in between. CDR3 in DNA: TGCAGCGTCCCTACAGGGCCCAATGAAAAACTGTTTTTT. This sequence encodes CSVPTGPNEKLFF.

V is TRBV6-5 and J is TRBJ2-3; 9 nucleotides agree with TRBD2. The germline V gene encodes CDR1 MNHEY and CDR2 SVGAGI. V lost 10 bases and J lost 4; bases outside the gene matches: 9. This CDR3 spans 14 amino acids. CDR3 residues: CATSFSGGADTQYF. The CDR3 DNA sequence: TGTGCCACCTCCTTTAGCGGGGGTGCAGATACGCAGTATTTT.

This sequence joins TRBV27 and TRBJ1-6; TRBD1 matches at 8 bases. Trimming cost V 6 bases and J 11 bases; bases outside gene matches: 18. Germline V gene lookup returns CDR1 MNHEY and CDR2 SMNVEV (reference sequence). The CDR3 runs to 17 residues. In DNA form, the CDR3 reads TGTGCCAGCAGCCCGGCTCTGCGCGGACAGGGTTTTACACCCCTCCACTTT. Protein sequence: CASSPALRGQGFTPLHF.

The chain joins TRBV5-5 to TRBJ2-7, with D possibly being TRBD1 (6 bases). Trimming left V 4 bases short and J 0 bases short, with 14 bases between. From germline, CDR1 is SGHKS and CDR2 YYEKEE (reference sequence). This CDR3 is 15 amino acids long. This chain's CDR3 is CASSGTGTFSYEQYF. Here the CDR3 DNA reads TGTGCCAGCAGCGGTACCGGGACATTCTCCTACGAGCAGTACTTC.

The CDR3 sequence: CASRTGWKNEKLFF. In nucleotides, the CDR3 is TGTGCCAGCAGGACGGGTTGGAAAAATGAAAAACTGTTTTTT. The genes are TRBV6-5 and TRBJ1-4, with no clear D. The germline CDR1 and CDR2 sequences are MNHEY and SVGAGI. The CDR3 loop spans 14 amino acids. Trimming removed 6 bases at V and 5 bases at J, with 13 bases between.

The chain links TRBV29-1 to TRBJ2-7; TRBD2 might be the D (6 bases). The CDR3 contains 14 residues. Trimming took off 2 bases at V and 5 bases at J, with 16 bases between the two ends. CDR1 is SQVTM and CDR2 is ANQGSEA in the germline V gene. CDR3 region: CSVECGDHPDEQYF. In DNA form, the CDR3 reads TGCAGCGTTGAATGCGGGGATCACCCGGACGAGCAGTACTTC.

This clone has just one count. The chain combines TRBV3-1 (or the pseudogene TRBV3-2) with TRBJ1-2; tentatively, D is TRBD1 (5 bases). CDR1 LGHDT and CDR2 YNNKEL come from the germline V gene (reference sequence). The CDR3 has 16 residues. Trimming left V 3 bases short and J 8 bases short, with 22 bases between. CDR3 DNA sequence: TGTGCCAGCAGCCACAGGGCGGCGGGGCCCAACGGGGGCTACACCTTC. This gives the protein CASSHRAAGPNGGYTF.

This clone was counted once. This chain connects TRBV24-1 to TRBJ2-3; tentative D call: TRBD2 (7 bases). Germline V gives CDR1 KGHDR, CDR2 SFDVKD. This CDR3 spans 15 amino acids. Trimming left V 9 bases short and J 4 bases short, with 19 bases between. The CDR3 loop reads CATGGMGGLADTQYF. The CDR3 DNA is TGTGCCACCGGTGGTATGGGGGGGCTTGCAGATACGCAGTATTTT.

J is TRBJ1-1 and V is TRBV6-6; D possibly corresponds to TRBD1 (5 bases). V lost 6 bases to trimming and J lost 1 base, with 12 bases between them. The germline CDR1 and CDR2 sequences are MNHNY and SVGAGI (reference sequence). This CDR3 is 14 amino acids long. CDR3 in amino acids: CASSDGTPNTEAFF. The CDR3 DNA is TGTGCCAGCAGCGACGGGACTCCGAACACTGAAGCTTTCTTT.

The rearrangement joins TRBV28 to TRBJ1-3, with unresolved D. The CDR3 extends over 16 amino acids. Trimming left V 7 bases short and J 0 bases short, with 16 bases between. Germline lookup yields CDR1 MDHEN and CDR2 SYDVKM. This CDR3 reads CASIPAGTTSGNTIYF. CDR3 DNA: TGTGCCAGCATCCCGGCAGGTACAACCTCTGGAAACACCATATATTTT.

CDR3 sequence: CASSLTGDEKLFF. The CDR3 DNA reads TGTGCCAGCAGCCTGACAGGAGATGAAAAACTGTTTTTT. The chain is built from TRBV28 and TRBJ1-4, with D perhaps TRBD1 (6 bases). Germline V gene sequence: CDR1 MDHEN, CDR2 SYDVKM. The CDR3 is made up of 13 amino acids. Trimming removed 6 bases from V and 6 bases from J, with 11 bases in between.

The genes are TRBV7-9 and TRBJ2-3; TRBD1 agrees at 9 bases. The V segment lost 1 base and the J segment 3 bases; nucleotides outside the gene matches: 8. This CDR3 has 17 residues. CDR1 is SEHNR, CDR2 FQNEAQ, per germline (reference sequence). CDR3 DNA: TGTGCCAGCAGCTTAGGAATACAGGGGGCTACGACAGATACGCAGTATTTT. Translated, it gives CASSLGIQGATTDTQYF.

The J gene is TRBJ1-3, the V gene TRBV9; a possible D gene is TRBD1 (5 bases). Germline V gives CDR1 SGDLS, CDR2 YYNGEE. This CDR3 spans 15 amino acids. Deletions cut 2 bases from V and 4 bases from J, with 13 bases between. The CDR3 loop is CASSVQGLGGNTIYF. For the CDR3, the DNA is TGTGCCAGCAGCGTCCAGGGATTGGGGGGAAACACCATATATTTT.

This clone was counted only a few times. The V call is TRBV30, the J call TRBJ1-2, with D unclear. CDR3 size: 11 residues. Trimming pared 3 bases from V and 0 bases from J, leaving 2 bases between. CDR1 is GTSNPN and CDR2 is SVGIG in the germline V gene (reference sequence). In DNA, the CDR3 is TGTGCCTGGAGCACTAACTATGGCTACACCTTC. As protein: CAWSTNYGYTF.

V gene TRBV5-1 combines with J gene TRBJ1-4, with TRBD1 identical over 7 bases. The V and J ends lost 1 base and 6 bases, in that order; junction bases with no gene match: 3. CDR1 is SGHRS, CDR2 YFSETQ, per germline. The CDR3 totals 14 residues. DNA for the CDR3: TGCGCCAGCAGCTTGTTTGGACAGGATGAAAAACTGTTTTTT. It yields the protein CASSLFGQDEKLFF.

The CDR3, as DNA: TGTGCCACCAGTAGAGGGGGGGCTGAAGCTTTCTTT. It yields the protein CATSRGGAEAFF. V is TRBV24-1 and J is TRBJ1-1; a possible D gene is TRBD1 (6 bases). V gave up 6 bases and J gave up 6 bases, with 10 bases separating them. The CDR3 contains 12 residues. Germline CDR1 and CDR2: KGHDR and SFDVKD.

CDR3 nucleotides: TGTGCCAGCAGTTTAAGACAGGGGAACACAGATACGCAGTATTTT. Its translation is CASSLRQGNTDTQYF. The chain joins TRBV28 to TRBJ2-3; 8 positions match TRBD1. The junction had 3 bases not matched to a gene; V was cut back by 2 bases and J by 2 bases. The CDR3 is 15 residues long. The germline gives CDR1 MDHEN, CDR2 SYDVKM.

The CDR3 coding sequence is TGTGCCAGCAGCGTGGACAGGGGCAATCAGCCCCAGCATTTT. As protein: CASSVDRGNQPQHF. V and J are TRBV7-9 and TRBJ1-5, with TRBD1 matching 8 bases. Germline assignment: CDR1 SEHNR and CDR2 FQNEAQ (reference sequence). V lost 5 bases to trimming and J lost 2 bases; unmatched junction nucleotides: 2. This CDR3 contains 14 residues.